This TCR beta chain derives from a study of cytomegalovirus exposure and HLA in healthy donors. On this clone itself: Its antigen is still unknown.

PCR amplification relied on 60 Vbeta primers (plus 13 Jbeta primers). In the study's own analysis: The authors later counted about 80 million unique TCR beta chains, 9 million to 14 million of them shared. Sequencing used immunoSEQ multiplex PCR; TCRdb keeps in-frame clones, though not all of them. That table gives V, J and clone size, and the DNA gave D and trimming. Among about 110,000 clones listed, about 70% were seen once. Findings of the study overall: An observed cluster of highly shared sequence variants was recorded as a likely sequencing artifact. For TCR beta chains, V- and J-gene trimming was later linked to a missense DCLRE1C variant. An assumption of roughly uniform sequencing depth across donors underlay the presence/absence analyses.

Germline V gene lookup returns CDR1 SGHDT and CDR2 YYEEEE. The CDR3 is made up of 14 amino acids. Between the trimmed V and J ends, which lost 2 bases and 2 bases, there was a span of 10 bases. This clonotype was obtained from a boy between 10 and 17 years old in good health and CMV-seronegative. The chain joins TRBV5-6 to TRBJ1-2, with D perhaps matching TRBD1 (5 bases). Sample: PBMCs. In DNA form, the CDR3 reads TGTGCCAGCAGCTTTGGGCGGGGGAACTATGGCTACACCTTC. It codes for CASSFGRGNYGYTF.